This TCR beta chain originates from a study of early T cells in non-severe SARS-CoV-2 infection. This CDR3 region has 13 residues. V shed 1 base and J shed 6 bases, with 9 bases lying between them. Germline V CDR1 and CDR2: SGHTA, FQGNSA. The library protocol tagged individual cDNA molecules with unique molecular identifiers. MiXCR, applied by TCRdb to the 5' RACE reads, yields one record per CDR3 protein. This sample has approximately 20,000 distinct CDR3 sequences; about 4.2% occur once, and the top ten carry over 7%. In this sample, this clonotype turned up many times. Its antigen is unknown. Study results and caveats: Using VDJdb, the matching emphasized anti-spike CD8 responses while missing private and CD4 specificities.

The sequence derives from an adult who was a healthcare worker with PCR-confirmed SARS-CoV-2 infection or an uninfected control (not recorded which). The chain employs TRBV7-2 and TRBJ1-2; tentative D call: TRBD1 (6 bases). Sequencing used whole blood. The chain's CDR3 is CASSLVGGDGYTF. The CDR3 DNA sequence: TGTGCCAGCAGCTTAGTAGGGGGTGATGGCTACACCTTC.